These T cell receptor beta chains were read from a single sample in a study of cytomegalovirus exposure and HLA in healthy donors. The protocol was immunoSEQ multiplex PCR, while the TCRdb copy is restricted to in-frame clones and leaves out a portion. The sample carries about 150,000 clones, about two thirds recorded once. Input material: PBMCs. These receptors all stem from a man aged 50-59 years in good health and CMV-seropositive. Both conserved end residues are part of each CDR3. A D gene is named only where the DNA matches it firmly. Rows may omit the clone size; those that give it use once, few, many or a size class.

TRBV27	TRBJ2-5	TRBD1	once	TGTGCCAGCAGTTTATCCCAGGGGGTAAGGGAGACCCAGTACTTC	CASSLSQGVRETQYF
TRBV10-3	TRBJ1-5	.	.	TGTGCCAGCCAGACAGAACCTGGGGGCAATCAGCCCCAGCATTTT	CASQTEPGGNQPQHF
TRBV6-1	TRBJ2-5	.	.	TGTGCCAGCAGGACAGTAGGGGGATTGGAGACCCAGTACTTC	CASRTVGGLETQYF
TRBV18	TRBJ2-2	TRBD2	few	TGTGCCAGCTCACCTCGCGGGACTAGCGGGAGAACCGGGGAGCTGTTTTTT	CASSPRGTSGRTGELFF
TRBV5-6	TRBJ2-2	TRBD2	.	TGTGCCAGCTCACTAGCGGGAGTTTACACCGGGGAGCTGTTTTTT	CASSLAGVYTGELFF
TRBV27	TRBJ1-5	TRBD1	.	TGTGCCAGCAGGGGGACAGGACTCAATCAGCCCCAGCATTTT	CASRGTGLNQPQHF
TRBV6-5	TRBJ1-1	TRBD1	.	TGTGCCAGCAGCAGGACCGGGACAGGGGTTACTGAAGCTTTCTTT	CASSRTGTGVTEAFF
TRBV7-8	TRBJ2-5	.	.	TGTGCCAGCAGCTCTCGGGAGACCCAGTACTTC	CASSSRETQYF
TRBV6-5	TRBJ1-1	.	.	TGTGCCAGCAGACCCCCCGGACAGATCCAAGCTTTCTTT	CASRPPGQIQAFF
TRBV12-5	TRBJ2-6	TRBD1	.	TGTGCTAGTGGTTTGTCACAGGGGGCGCGAGGGGCCAACGTCCTGACTTTC	CASGLSQGARGANVLTF
TRBV5-1	TRBJ1-1	.	.	TGCGCCAGCAGCTTGGGGTCCCTCGGGGACACTGAAGCTTTCTTT	CASSLGSLGDTEAFF
TRBV7-9	TRBJ2-2	.	.	TGTGCCAGCAGCTCCCCCTGGCAGAACACCGGGGAGCTGTTTTTT	CASSSPWQNTGELFF
TRBV29-1	TRBJ2-7	TRBD1	few	TGCAGCGCCACCTATCTTGCCTCCAGGGGGCAGATCAGCTCCTACGAGCAGTACTTC	CSATYLASRGQISSYEQYF
TRBV6-1	TRBJ1-2	.	.	TGTGCCAGCAGTGAATTTGGGGGGGATGATGGCTACACCTTC	CASSEFGGDDGYTF
TRBV7-9	TRBJ2-1	TRBD2	few	TGTGCCAGCAGCGTGGCCGGGACTAGACTTGAGCAGTTCTTC	CASSVAGTRLEQFF
TRBV7-2	TRBJ2-7	TRBD2	few	TGTGCCAGCAGCTTTCGGACTAGCGCACCCTACGAGCAGTACTTC	CASSFRTSAPYEQYF
TRBV5-5	TRBJ2-1	.	.	TGTGCCAGCAGCTTGTATTCCAATGAGCAGTTCTTC	CASSLYSNEQFF
TRBV7-2	TRBJ1-4	TRBD1	few	TGTGCCAGCAGCTCCCGACAGGGTCGTGAAAAACTGTTTTTT	CASSSRQGREKLFF
TRBV7-2	TRBJ1-6	.	.	TGTGCCAGCAGCCCCCGCGTTAGCTCCTATAATTCACCCCTCCACTTT	CASSPRVSSYNSPLHF
TRBV27	TRBJ1-5	.	.	TGTGCCAGCAGTTTCAAAAGCAATCAGCCCCAGCATTTT	CASSFKSNQPQHF
TRBV2	TRBJ1-1	TRBD1	.	TGTGCCAGCAAACACTTTCGGACAGGGACCACTGAAGCTTTCTTT	CASKHFRTGTTEAFF
TRBV19	TRBJ1-5	.	.	TGTGCCAGTAGTGCGGGGTCCCAGCCCCAGCATTTT	CASSAGSQPQHF
TRBV5-6	TRBJ1-2	TRBD1	.	TGTGCCAGCAGCTTGTATAGGGCAGGGGGCGCATGTGGCTACACCTTC	CASSLYRAGGACGYTF
TRBV5-4	TRBJ1-6	TRBD1	.	TGTGCCAGCAGCTTTCAGACAGGGACGAATTCACCCCTCCACTTT	CASSFQTGTNSPLHF
TRBV27	TRBJ2-5	.	.	TGTGCCAGCAGTAGGATCAGGGAACAAGAGACCCAGTACTTC	CASSRIREQETQYF
TRBV5-8	TRBJ1-4	TRBD1	.	TGTGCCAGCAGCCACCAACCGGGACAGATTAATGAAAAACTGTTTTTT	CASSHQPGQINEKLFF
TRBV2	TRBJ1-1	TRBD1	.	TGTGCCAGCAACGGGGCAGGGGGCGGCACTGAAGCTTTCTTT	CASNGAGGGTEAFF
TRBV19	TRBJ1-6	TRBD1	.	TGTGCCAGTAGTATCCTGACAGGGGGCATTAATTCACCCCTCCACTTT	CASSILTGGINSPLHF
TRBV11-3	TRBJ2-3	TRBD2	.	TGTGCCAGCAGCTTAGACGGGGGGGCTGGCACAGATACGCAGTATTTT	CASSLDGGAGTDTQYF
TRBV25-1	TRBJ1-5	.	few	TGTGCCAGCAGTGAATATTCCCTAAATCAGCCCCAGCATTTT	CASSEYSLNQPQHF
TRBV10-2	TRBJ2-5	.	few	TGCGCCAGCAGTACCGGGACAGCGGGTTCGACCCAGTACTTC	CASSTGTAGSTQYF
TRBV19	TRBJ2-7	TRBD1	.	TGTGCCAGTAGTCCCCCCGGGACAGGGGGCTACGAGCAGTACTTC	CASSPPGTGGYEQYF
TRBV6-5	TRBJ2-5	.	few	TGTGCCAGCACCACCGACAGGAGGGAGACCCAGTACTTC	CASTTDRRETQYF
TRBV29-1	TRBJ1-2	.	.	TGCAGCGGTTTGAGGGATTTCGGGTATGGCTACACCTTC	CSGLRDFGYGYTF
TRBV6-1	TRBJ1-1	.	.	TGTGCCAGCAGTCCCTACGGACAGAACACTGAAGCTTTCTTT	CASSPYGQNTEAFF
TRBV2	TRBJ2-7	TRBD2	.	TGTGCCAGCAGTGGTCCGGGACTACGCTACGAGCAGTACTTC	CASSGPGLRYEQYF
TRBV19	TRBJ2-5	TRBD1	.	TGTGCCAGTAGTATCGGACAGGCAGAGACCCAGTACTTC	CASSIGQAETQYF
TRBV5-6	TRBJ1-6	TRBD1	.	TGTGCCAGCAGCTTGCCGGGACAGGGGGCTCGGAATTCACCCTTCCACTTT	CASSLPGQGARNSPFHF
TRBV27	TRBJ1-2	.	few	TGTGCCAGCAGTTTATCGGCCCCCGTGGGTGGGGGGGCCCTAGATGGCTACACCTTC	CASSLSAPVGGGALDGYTF
TRBV4-1	TRBJ1-1	.	.	TGCGCCAGCCGGGGGGTATCAACTGAAGCTTTCTTT	CASRGVSTEAFF
TRBV9	TRBJ2-3	TRBD1	.	TGTGCCAGCAATAGGGGGCTAGGAAAACGATCCGATACGCAGTATTTT	CASNRGLGKRSDTQYF
TRBV9	TRBJ2-5	TRBD1	.	TGTGCCAGCAGCCCCACCCGGACAGGTCAAGAGACCCAGTACTTC	CASSPTRTGQETQYF
TRBV25-1	TRBJ1-2	.	.	TGTGCCAGCAGTGAATATCAACAGGGAGTGGATGGCTACACCTTC	CASSEYQQGVDGYTF
TRBV5-1	TRBJ2-1	TRBD2	.	TGCGCCAGCAGTCCTGCTTATCCTAGCGGGAGCTCCTACAATGAGCAGTTCTTC	CASSPAYPSGSSYNEQFF